These T cell receptor beta chains were read from a single sample in a study of liver allograft versus peripheral blood T cells. In TCRdb, the reads were re-called with MiXCR into one record per CDR3 protein. The repertoire consists of about 8,300 distinct CDR3 sequences, with over 14% occurring once and the leading ten covering roughly 2.9%. The origin of the receptors is a human patient who had a liver transplant. Part of the T cell pool may stem from the graft donor. Both conserved end residues are part of each CDR3. Fields, in order: clone size, D gene, J gene, V gene, CDR3 protein, CDR3 DNA. D genes are given only for firm matches. Rows may omit the clone size; those that give it use once, few, many or a size class.

size: few
D: TRBD1
J: TRBJ2-5
V: TRBV5-4
CDR3: CASSFRTGGVSQETQYF
DNA: TGTGCCAGCAGCTTTCGGACAGGGGGCGTCAGCCAAGAGACCCAGTACTTC

size: NA
D: TRBD1
J: TRBJ1-6
V: TRBV7-3
CDR3: CASSSGQGGSPLHF
DNA: TGTGCCAGCAGCTCTGGACAGGGCGGTTCACCCCTCCACTTT

size: many
D: TRBD2
J: TRBJ2-1
V: TRBV30
CDR3: CAWSVAGEGEQFF
DNA: TGTGCCTGGAGTGTAGCGGGAGAGGGAGAGCAGTTCTTC

size: medium-sized
D: TRBD2
J: TRBJ2-1
V: TRBV19
CDR3: CASSGAGAFAEQFF
DNA: TGTGCCAGTAGTGGGGCGGGAGCCTTTGCGGAGCAGTTCTTC

size: NA
D: TRBD2
J: TRBJ2-3
V: TRBV20-1
CDR3: CSAGPKRDTDTQYF
DNA: TGCAGTGCTGGACCGAAGCGGGACACAGATACGCAGTATTTT

size: medium-sized
D: NA
J: TRBJ2-2
V: TRBV19
CDR3: CASSTPPHWVSGELFF
DNA: TGTGCCAGTAGTACCCCTCCACATTGGGTTTCCGGGGAGCTGTTTTTT

size: NA
D: TRBD2
J: TRBJ2-7
V: TRBV20-1
CDR3: CSATSNLLREGPGSYEQYF
DNA: TGCAGTGCTACGAGTAACCTCTTACGGGAGGGCCCAGGCTCCTACGAGCAGTACTTC

size: NA
D: TRBD1
J: TRBJ1-1
V: TRBV19
CDR3: CASSPGGLNTEAFF
DNA: TGTGCCAGTAGCCCAGGGGGGCTTAACACTGAAGCTTTCTTT

size: NA
D: NA
J: TRBJ1-5
V: TRBV28
CDR3: CATISGTHNQPQHF
DNA: TGTGCCACAATTTCCGGGACACATAATCAGCCCCAGCATTTT

size: few
D: NA
J: TRBJ2-3
V: TRBV9
CDR3: CASSVAGAHTDTQYF
DNA: TGTGCCAGCAGCGTAGCTGGGGCCCACACAGATACGCAGTATTTT

size: medium-sized
D: NA
J: TRBJ1-3
V: TRBV28
CDR3: CASRQSSGNTIYF
DNA: TGTGCCAGCAGGCAGAGCTCTGGAAACACCATATATTTT

size: medium-sized
D: TRBD2
J: TRBJ2-7
V: TRBV7-2
CDR3: CASSRAGGPGEQYF
DNA: TGTGCCAGCTCCAGGGCGGGAGGGCCCGGCGAGCAGTACTTC